The 24 T cell receptor beta chains below come from one sample, sequenced in a study of cytomegalovirus exposure and HLA in healthy donors (dated by TCRdb to the late 2010s). Library generation was performed with the immunoSEQ multiplex PCR assay. A mixture of 60 forward primers for TCR Vbeta segments and 13 reverse primers for TCR Jbeta segments was used in the multiplex PCR. Here the immuneACCESS table is served through TCRdb, limited to in-frame sequences with V and J called. Missing clones are a known gap in these copies; in checked studies unresolved V genes cover under half, and the rest lacks a known reason. Recorded for this sample are around 99,000 clones; approximately 73% of them occurred a single time. The biggest ten clones account for under 8.5% of the sample. The sample taken for sequencing was PBMCs. These receptors were obtained from a man aged 35 to 55 in good health and CMV-seronegative.

The rearrangement uses TRBV7-6 and TRBJ1-6, with TRBD1 matching over 10 bases. CDR1 SGHVS and CDR2 FNYEAQ come from the germline V gene. The CDR3 is 17 amino acids. V lost 5 bases and J lost 0; bases outside the gene matches: 4. The CDR3 spells CASSTGQGVSYNSPLHF. The CDR3 DNA reads TGTGCCAGCAGCACCGGACAGGGGGTCTCCTATAATTCACCCCTCCACTTT.

The rearrangement joins TRBV9 to TRBJ2-5, with 8 bases fitting TRBD1. Germline V gene sequence: CDR1 SGDLS, CDR2 YYNGEE. The J segment lost 4 bases and the V segment lost 3 bases, leaving 14 bases of the junction unmatched. The length of the CDR3 is 17 residues. CDR3 protein: CASSGGTGLPERETQYF. CDR3 nucleotide sequence: TGTGCCAGCAGCGGGGGGACAGGCCTCCCCGAGAGAGAGACCCAGTACTTC.

This sequence joins TRBV11-3 and TRBJ2-7; 9 nucleotides agree with TRBD2. This CDR3 is 15 amino acids long. V shed 1 base, J shed 2 bases, and the junction held 3 bases outside the gene matches. The germline V gene encodes CDR1 SGHNT and CDR2 YENEEA. The DNA for the CDR3 is TGTGCCAGCAGCTTAGGAGCGGGGGGCACCTACGAGCAGTACTTC. Its translation: CASSLGAGGTYEQYF. Filled out from reference TRBV11-3 and TRBJ2-7, the complete variable domain reads EAGVVQSPRYKIIEKKQPVAFWCNPISGHNTLYWYLQNLGQGPELLIRYENEEAVDDSQLPKDRFSAERLKGVDSTLKIQPAELGDSAVYLCASSLGAGGTYEQYFGPGTRLTVT.

This clone has only a few counts. This sequence joins TRBV19 and TRBJ2-7, with D maybe TRBD2 (6 bases). V was shortened by 8 bases and J by 0 bases, with 11 bases between the two germline ends. The length of the CDR3 is 13 residues. Germline values: CDR1 LNHDA, CDR2 SQIVND (reference sequence). CDR3 nucleotides: TGTGCCAGTCGTGACGGGAGCTCCTACGAGCAGTACTTC. Translating gives CASRDGSSYEQYF.

The V gene is TRBV5-1, the J gene TRBJ2-1; D perhaps matches TRBD1 (6 bases). Trimming pared 3 bases from V and 4 bases from J, leaving 14 bases between. The CDR3 totals 15 residues. Germline lookup yields CDR1 SGHRS and CDR2 YFSETQ. CDR3 nucleotides: TGCGCCAGCAGCTACCGCTCCGACAGGTACAATGAGCAGTTCTTC. Its protein is CASSYRSDRYNEQFF. The variable domain in full, completed from reference TRBV5-1 and TRBJ2-1, reads KAGVTQTPRYLIKTRGQQVTLSCSPISGHRSVSWYQQTPGQGLQFLFEYFSETQRNKGNFPGRFSGRQFSNSRSEMNVSTLELGDSALYLCASSYRSDRYNEQFFGPGTRLTVL.

This chain joins TRBV28 and TRBJ2-2; 8 bases are shared with TRBD1. The CDR3 covers 15 residues. The V gene end was trimmed by 4 bases and the J gene end by 9 bases; junction bases not matched to a gene: 10. CDR1 is MDHEN and CDR2 is SYDVKM in the germline V gene. CDR3: CASSSPGQGPRELFF. As DNA, the CDR3 is TGTGCCAGCAGTTCTCCTGGACAGGGTCCTCGGGAGCTGTTTTTT.

The genes are TRBV5-6 and TRBJ2-7; 7 bases map to TRBD1. The CDR3 contains 14 residues. Trimming cost V 4 bases and J 4 bases; bases outside gene matches: 8. The germline CDR1 and CDR2 sequences are SGHDT and YYEEEE. The CDR3 protein is CASSRRQGAYEQYF. CDR3 bases: TGTGCCAGCAGCCGACGACAGGGTGCTTACGAGCAGTACTTC.

The chain is built from TRBV18 and TRBJ1-3; tentative D call: TRBD1 (5 bases). This CDR3 is 16 amino acids long. The V gene lost 3 bases and the J gene lost 4 bases, with 16 bases spanning the gap. The germline gives CDR1 KGHSH, CDR2 LQKENI. CDR3 sequence: CASSPSAGPPGNTIYF. The CDR3 DNA follows: TGTGCCAGCTCACCTTCCGCAGGGCCCCCAGGAAACACCATATATTTT. Combining the CDR3 with reference TRBV18 and TRBJ1-3 gives the whole variable domain NAGVMQNPRHLVRRRGQEARLRCSPMKGHSHVYWYRQLPEEGLKFMVYLQKENIIDESGMPKERFSAEFPKEGPSILRIQQVVRGDSAAYFCASSPSAGPPGNTIYFGEGSWLTVV.

The CDR3: CASSAGPGGREQYF. The CDR3 DNA reads TGTGCCAGCAGCGCGGGCCCGGGAGGGCGCGAGCAGTACTTC. The V and J genes are TRBV9 and TRBJ2-7; 8 nucleotides match TRBD2. V gave up 3 bases and J gave up 6 bases; unmatched junction bases: 8. Germline V lookup: CDR1 SGDLS, CDR2 YYNGEE. This CDR3 has 14 residues.

CDR3 nucleotide sequence: TGTGCCAGCAGCCGGGACAGGGCGGATGAAAAACTGTTTTTT. Its translation is CASSRDRADEKLFF. This chain connects TRBV5-6 to TRBJ1-4; 9 nucleotides line up with TRBD1. Unmatched junction bases numbered 4, after V lost 4 bases and J lost 6 bases. Germline-derived CDR1 and CDR2 are SGHDT and YYEEEE. The CDR3 covers 14 residues.

V is TRBV7-2 and J is TRBJ2-3; 10 positions match TRBD2. J gave up 4 bases and V 5 bases, and 12 bases lay outside the gene matches. Germline CDR1 and CDR2: SGHTA and FQGNSA. CDR3 length: 17 amino acids. CDR3 loop: CASSPPSGGRGPDTQYF. In nucleotides, the CDR3 is TGTGCCAGCAGCCCTCCTAGCGGGGGAAGGGGGCCAGATACGCAGTATTTT.

The chain employs TRBV6-5 and TRBJ1-3, with D unresolved. Trimming removed 6 bases at V and 0 bases at J, with 12 bases between. The CDR3 spans 15 residues. The germline V gene has CDR1 MNHEY and CDR2 SVGAGI. The DNA of the CDR3 is TGTGCCAGCAGCCTGGACTCCTACTCTGGAAACACCATATATTTT. It codes for CASSLDSYSGNTIYF.

CDR3: CASSYGPYSEAFF. The DNA for the CDR3 is TGTGCCAGCAGTTACGGGCCCTACTCTGAAGCTTTCTTT. The chain combines TRBV6-5 with TRBJ1-1; D gene unclear. The ends were cut back, 2 bases at V and 6 bases at J, with 10 bases in the middle. This CDR3 spans 13 amino acids. In germline, CDR1 is MNHEY, CDR2 SVGAGI.

The rearrangement uses TRBV6-5 and TRBJ2-3; D is undetermined. The V gene lost 7 bases and the J gene lost 2 bases, with 10 bases spanning the gap. Germline lookup yields CDR1 MNHEY and CDR2 SVGAGI. This CDR3 spans 13 amino acids. The CDR3: CASTPDTTDTQYF. As DNA, the CDR3 is TGTGCCAGCACCCCCGACACCACAGATACGCAGTATTTT.

The chain uses TRBV7-9 and TRBJ2-3, with a weak D call TRBD1 (5 bases). Trimming stripped 5 bases from V and 6 bases from J, with 18 bases between. Germline CDR1 is SEHNR and CDR2 is FQNEAQ (reference sequence). The CDR3 sequence is 15 residues long. CDR3 amino acids: CASSDTGATWDTQYF. In DNA form, the CDR3 reads TGTGCCAGCAGCGACACAGGAGCCACGTGGGATACGCAGTATTTT. Complete variable domain (other parts from reference TRBV7-9 and TRBJ2-3): DTGVSQNPRHKITKRGQNVTFRCDPISEHNRLYWYRQTLGQGPEFLTYFQNEAQLEKSRLLSDRFSAERPKGSFSTLEIQRTEQGDSAMYLCASSDTGATWDTQYFGPGTRLTVL.

This chain links TRBV18 with TRBJ2-3, with 14 bases matching TRBD2. Trimming cost V 0 bases and J 5 bases; bases outside gene matches: 4. Germline loops: CDR1 KGHSH, CDR2 LQKENI. The CDR3 loop spans 17 amino acids. DNA for the CDR3: TGTGCCAGCTCACCACCCCCGACTAGCGGGGGGGTAGATACGCAGTATTTT. It translates to CASSPPPTSGGVDTQYF.

The rearrangement links TRBV5-1 to TRBJ2-5; tentatively, D is TRBD1 (5 bases). Gene TRBJ2-7 matches the end of the DNA better, so the J call may be wrong. CDR3 length: 14 residues. The germline V gene encodes CDR1 SGHRS and CDR2 YFSETQ. The CDR3 DNA is TGCGCCAGCAGCTTGGGCACAGGCCACTACGAGCAGTACTTC. Its protein product is CASSLGTGHYEQYF.

The V gene is TRBV4-3, the J gene TRBJ1-4; unclear D gene. V was clipped by 3 bases and J by 2 bases, with 10 bases between them. The CDR3 is made up of 15 amino acids. From germline, CDR1 is LGHNA and CDR2 YSLEER. CDR3: CASSHLPQTNEKLFF. DNA for the CDR3: TGCGCCAGCAGCCACCTTCCACAGACTAATGAAAAACTGTTTTTT.

In nucleotides, the CDR3 is TGCGCCAGCAGCCAATACTTTAGCGGGGGCCCCACTAATGAGCAGTTCTTC. Amino acids: CASSQYFSGGPTNEQFF. The chain couples TRBV4-3 to TRBJ2-1, with 9 nucleotides matching TRBD2. The CDR3 consists of 17 residues. V gave up 2 bases and J gave up 7 bases; unmatched junction bases: 12. The germline V gene has CDR1 LGHNA and CDR2 YSLEER.

This rearrangement joins TRBV5-1 to TRBJ2-1; TRBD1 matches 12 bases. Germline V gene sequence: CDR1 SGHRS, CDR2 YFSETQ. V dropped 2 bases and J dropped 6; count of bases not matched to a gene: 9. The CDR3 loop spans 17 amino acids. CDR3 sequence reads: CASSLSGTGGAINEQFF. DNA of the CDR3: TGCGCCAGCAGCTTATCCGGGACAGGGGGCGCCATCAATGAGCAGTTCTTC.

The V call is TRBV11-2, the J call TRBJ2-1; TRBD2 aligns across 7 bases. This CDR3 is built from 14 residues. Per the germline V gene, CDR1 is SGHAT and CDR2 is FQNNGV. V trimming: 7 bases; J trimming: 8 bases; junction bases outside the gene matches: 11. CDR3 protein: CASTLVSRGDEQFF. DNA for the CDR3: TGTGCCAGCACCCTTGTCTCCCGGGGGGATGAGCAGTTCTTC.

This clone has just a few counts. The V gene is TRBV6-1, the J gene TRBJ1-1; a weak D match, TRBD1 (6 bases). Trimming left V 4 bases short and J 8 bases short, with 14 bases between. The CDR3 spans 13 residues. Germline values: CDR1 MNHNS, CDR2 SASEGT. CDR3 sequence (DNA): TGTGCCAGCAGTGCAACGGGGGGCGCGGAAGCTTTCTTT. It encodes CASSATGGAEAFF.

V is TRBV6-1 and J is TRBJ2-5, with a weak D call TRBD1 (5 bases). Trimming left V 5 bases short and J 5 bases short, with 18 bases between. CDR1 is MNHNS, CDR2 SASEGT, per germline. The CDR3 is 15 residues long. CDR3 protein: CASSSRSRVWETQYF. The CDR3 nucleotides are TGTGCCAGCAGTTCCCGATCCAGGGTTTGGGAGACCCAGTACTTC.

V is TRBV6-1 and J is TRBJ1-2, with D possibly TRBD1 on 6 matching bases. CDR3 length equals 14 residues. Trimming removed 3 bases at V and 5 bases at J, with 13 bases between. From germline, CDR1 is MNHNS and CDR2 SASEGT. CDR3 sequence reads: CASSDGGASYGYTF. CDR3 bases: TGTGCCAGCAGTGACGGGGGGGCCTCTTATGGCTACACCTTC.